Listed below are T cell receptor beta chains from one sample, sequenced in a study of T cell responses to AZD1222 COVID-19 vaccine. The repertoire was sequenced with immunoSEQ multiplex PCR; TCRdb's copy has only in-frame clones and lacks some. This table holds some 28,000 clones, around 80% found once. Here the sequenced sample was peripheral blood, taken on day 0 of AZD1222 vaccination. The receptor source for this set is an adult in good health. CDR3s include the opening cysteine and the closing phenylalanine or tryptophan. A D gene is named only where the DNA matches it firmly. Size is stated for part of the rows, as once, few or many counts, or as a class when the clone is expanded.

abundance	d_gene	v_gene	j_gene	CDR3aa	CDR3nt
-	-	TRBV19	TRBJ2-1	CASSIFLRVGPHEQFF	TGTGCCAGTAGTATTTTTTTGCGGGTGGGCCCCCATGAGCAGTTCTTC
-	-	TRBV25-1	TRBJ1-4	CASSDSGRANEKLFF	TGTGCCAGCAGTGACTCAGGGCGGGCGAATGAAAAACTGTTTTTT
-	TRBD2	TRBV3-1/TRBV3-2	TRBJ2-4	CASSQGLAPTGAKNIQYF	TGTGCCAGCTCCCAAGGACTAGCGCCCACGGGCGCCAAAAACATTCAGTACTTC
-	TRBD1	TRBV28	TRBJ2-7	CASSPGTGGYEQYF	TGTGCCAGCAGCCCTGGGACAGGGGGATACGAGCAGTACTTC
-	TRBD1	TRBV2	TRBJ1-3	CASRVTGSSGNTIYF	TGTGCCAGCAGGGTGACAGGGAGCTCTGGAAACACCATATATTTT
-	-	TRBV5-1	TRBJ2-3	CASSLALDTQYF	TGCGCCAGCAGCTTGGCTCTTGATACGCAGTATTTT
-	TRBD1	TRBV6-2/TRBV6-3	TRBJ2-2	CASSYRGTGGPTGELFF	TGTGCCAGCAGTTATCGGGGGACAGGGGGGCCCACCGGGGAGCTGTTTTTT
-	TRBD1	TRBV5-1	TRBJ2-1	CASSLATGKSFYNEQFF	TGCGCCAGCAGCTTAGCGACAGGGAAAAGCTTTTACAATGAGCAGTTCTTC
few	TRBD2	TRBV5-1	TRBJ2-7	CASSLLSGGLSYEQYF	TGCGCCAGCAGCTTGCTTAGCGGGGGGTTGTCTTACGAGCAGTACTTC
-	-	TRBV24-1	TRBJ1-5	CATGRDNQPQHF	TGTGCCACCGGGCGGGACAATCAGCCCCAGCATTTT
few	-	TRBV20-1	TRBJ2-1	CSASVAGNLNNEQFF	TGCAGTGCTAGTGTGGCGGGTAACCTTAACAATGAGCAGTTCTTC
-	TRBD1	TRBV5-4	TRBJ1-2	CASSQDRGNYGYTF	TGTGCCAGCAGCCAGGACAGGGGAAACTATGGCTACACCTTC
-	TRBD1	TRBV5-6	TRBJ2-5	CASSLNLGTGSRETQYF	TGTGCCAGCAGCTTGAATTTAGGGACAGGGTCCCGAGAGACCCAGTACTTC
few	-	TRBV6-2/TRBV6-3	TRBJ1-1	CASSRQLNTEAFF	TGTGCCAGCAGTCGACAGCTGAACACTGAAGCTTTCTTT
-	-	TRBV5-5	TRBJ1-1	CASSFNPRQTEAFF	TGTGCCAGCAGCTTTAATCCCAGACAAACTGAAGCTTTCTTT
-	-	TRBV2	TRBJ2-7	CASSEAPGSYEQYF	TGTGCCAGCAGTGAGGCACCCGGGTCCTACGAGCAGTACTTC
-	-	TRBV7-2	TRBJ2-3	CASSNSGPQKTQYF	TGTGCCAGCAGCAATAGCGGACCACAGAAAACGCAGTATTTT
-	-	TRBV29-1	TRBJ1-3	CSVESVSGNTIYF	TGCAGCGTTGAAAGTGTCTCTGGAAACACCATATATTTT
-	-	TRBV6-5	TRBJ2-7	CASSYGRGAYEQYF	TGTGCCAGCAGTTACGGGCGGGGAGCCTACGAGCAGTACTTC
-	TRBD1	TRBV15	TRBJ2-5	CATSRGPGQNWETQYF	TGTGCCACCAGCAGGGGGCCGGGACAGAATTGGGAGACCCAGTACTTC
-	-	TRBV24-1	TRBJ2-5	CATSDLTIRGETQYF	TGTGCCACCAGTGATTTGACGATAAGAGGAGAGACCCAGTACTTC
-	-	TRBV6-4	TRBJ2-7	CASSDSGGSTYEQYF	TGTGCCAGCAGTGACTCGGGAGGATCTACCTACGAGCAGTACTTC
-	-	TRBV6-5	TRBJ2-1	CASLNLFSYNEQFF	TGTGCCAGCTTGAACCTTTTCTCCTACAATGAGCAGTTCTTC
-	-	TRBV29-1	TRBJ1-2	CSVLDSISGYTF	TGCAGCGTCCTGGACTCAATAAGTGGCTACACCTTC